Here is one T cell receptor beta chain with its context. The antigen is unknown. This sample is part of a study of human T cells and chemical hapten exposure. CDR3 length: 15 residues. Germline CDR1 reads SGHNT; CDR2 reads YYREEE (reference sequence). Trimming left V 0 bases short and J 5 bases short, with 12 bases between. Study-wide results and limits: The study found that DPC sensitization did not change TCRs above 1 in 1000 frequency. Expanded TCR sets contained significantly more large CDR3 similarity clusters than controls.

TCRdb reprocessed the RACE reads via MiXCR and lists one record per CDR3 protein. The data contain under 450,000 distinct CDR3 sequences, more than 5% of them singletons. Time point described: patch test 2, 6 weeks after DPC sensitization. This sample's treatment: therapeutic diphenylcyclopropenone sensitization with weekly scalp DPC. The rearrangement uses TRBV5-4 and TRBJ2-1; D is perhaps TRBD2 (6 bases). The clonotype comes from a woman aged 18 to 35 with alopecia areata. Some clones in this sample may be carry-over from other donors' samples. The material was whole blood, obtained in connection with sensitization to the hapten diphenylcyclopropenone (DPC). The CDR3 reads CASSLGRGVDNEQFF. The CDR3 coding sequence is TGTGCCAGCAGCTTGGGACGCGGGGTTGACAATGAGCAGTTCTTC.